The clone carrying this T cell receptor beta chain has at least ten counts. From germline, CDR1 is LNHDA and CDR2 SQIVND (reference sequence). The V end lost 10 bases, the J end lost 4 bases, and 11 bases lay between the germline ends. The CDR3 contains 11 residues. This entry belongs to a study of liver allograft versus peripheral blood T cells. Across the whole study: A comparison was made between T cell receptor repertoires in transplanted livers and those in recipients' peripheral blood.

Each CDR3 protein is one row after TCRdb ran MiXCR on the reads. The sample lists approximately 3,000 distinct CDR3 sequences, about a sixth seen once, with approximately 22% in the top ten. V usage is TRBV19 and J usage is TRBJ2-7; perhaps TRBD1 as D (6 bases). The source of this sequence is a human patient who had a liver transplant. A share of the T cells may be of graft donor origin. The CDR3 DNA sequence: TGTGCCACCAGGGGAGATTACGAGCAGTACTTC. This translates into CATRGDYEQYF.